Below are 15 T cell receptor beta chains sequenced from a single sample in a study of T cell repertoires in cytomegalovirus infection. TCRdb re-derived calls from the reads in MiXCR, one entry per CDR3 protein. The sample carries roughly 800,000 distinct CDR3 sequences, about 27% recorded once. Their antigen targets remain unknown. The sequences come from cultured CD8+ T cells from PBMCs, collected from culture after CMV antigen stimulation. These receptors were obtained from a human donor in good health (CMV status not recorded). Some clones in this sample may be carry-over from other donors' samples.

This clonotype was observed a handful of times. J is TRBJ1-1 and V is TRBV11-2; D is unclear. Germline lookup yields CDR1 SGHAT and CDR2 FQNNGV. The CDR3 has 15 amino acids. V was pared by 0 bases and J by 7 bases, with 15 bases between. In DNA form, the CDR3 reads TGTGCCAGCAGCTTAGACAGTTCACTCGGATATGAAGCTTTCTTT. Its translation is CASSLDSSLGYEAFF.

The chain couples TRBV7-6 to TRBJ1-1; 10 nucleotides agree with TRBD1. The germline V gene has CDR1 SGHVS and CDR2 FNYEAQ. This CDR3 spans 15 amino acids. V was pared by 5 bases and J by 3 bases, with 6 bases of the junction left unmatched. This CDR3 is CASSPSDRGDTEAFF. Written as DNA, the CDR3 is TGTGCCAGCAGCCCCTCGGACAGGGGGGACACTGAAGCTTTCTTT.

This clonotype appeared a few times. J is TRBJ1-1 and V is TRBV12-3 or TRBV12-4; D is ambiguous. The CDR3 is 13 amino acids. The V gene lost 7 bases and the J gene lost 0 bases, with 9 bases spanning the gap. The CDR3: CASTRLMNTEAFF. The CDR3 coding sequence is TGTGCCAGCACCCGACTGATGAACACTGAAGCTTTCTTT.

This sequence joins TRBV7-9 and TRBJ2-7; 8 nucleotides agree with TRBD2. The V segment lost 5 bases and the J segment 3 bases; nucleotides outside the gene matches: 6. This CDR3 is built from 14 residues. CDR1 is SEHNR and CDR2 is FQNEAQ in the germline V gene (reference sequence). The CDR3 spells CASSPRGGIYEQYV. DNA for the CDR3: TGTGCCAGCAGCCCTCGCGGGGGGATCTACGAGCAGTACGTC.

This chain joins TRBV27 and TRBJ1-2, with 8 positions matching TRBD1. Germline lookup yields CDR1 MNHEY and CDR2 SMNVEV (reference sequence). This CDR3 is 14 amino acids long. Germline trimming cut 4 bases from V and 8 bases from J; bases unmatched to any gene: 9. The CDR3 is CASSSGQGVGGYTF. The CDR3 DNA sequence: TGTGCCAGCAGTTCTGGACAGGGCGTTGGAGGCTACACCTTC.

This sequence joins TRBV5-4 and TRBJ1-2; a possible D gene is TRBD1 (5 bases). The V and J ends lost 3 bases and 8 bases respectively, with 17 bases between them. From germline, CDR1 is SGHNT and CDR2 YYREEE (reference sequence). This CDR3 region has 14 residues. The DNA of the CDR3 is TGTGCCAGCAGCTCGCAAGGGACCCTCGTCGGCTACACCTTC. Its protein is CASSSQGTLVGYTF.

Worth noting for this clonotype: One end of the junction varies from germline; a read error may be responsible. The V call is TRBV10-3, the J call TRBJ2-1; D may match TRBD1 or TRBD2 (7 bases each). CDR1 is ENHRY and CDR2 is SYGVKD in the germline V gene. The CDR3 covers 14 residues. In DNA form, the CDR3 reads TGTGCCATCAGTGAGGGAGACAGGGAGGGTTATAAGATCTTC. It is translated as CAISEGDREGYKIF.

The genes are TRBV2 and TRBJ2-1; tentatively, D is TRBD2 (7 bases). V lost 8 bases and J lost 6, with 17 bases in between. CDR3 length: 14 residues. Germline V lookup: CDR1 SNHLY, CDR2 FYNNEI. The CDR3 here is CASLGGGRVNEQFF. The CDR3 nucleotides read TGTGCCAGCTTGGGGGGGGGGCGCGTCAATGAGCAGTTCTTC.

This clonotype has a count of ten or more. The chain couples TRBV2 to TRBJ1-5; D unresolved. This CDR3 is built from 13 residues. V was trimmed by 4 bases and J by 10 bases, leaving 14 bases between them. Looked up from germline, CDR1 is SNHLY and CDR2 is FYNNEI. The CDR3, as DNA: TGTGCCAGCAGTGCCTGGGCCGGCGGTCCCCAGCATTTT. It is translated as CASSAWAGGPQHF.

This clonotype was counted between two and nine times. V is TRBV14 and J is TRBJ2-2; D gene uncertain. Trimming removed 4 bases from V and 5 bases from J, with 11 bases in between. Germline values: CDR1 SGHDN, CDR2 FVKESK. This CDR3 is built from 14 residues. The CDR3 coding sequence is TGTGCCAGCAGCCGGCTTAGCTTTACCGGGGAGCTGTTTTTT. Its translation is CASSRLSFTGELFF.

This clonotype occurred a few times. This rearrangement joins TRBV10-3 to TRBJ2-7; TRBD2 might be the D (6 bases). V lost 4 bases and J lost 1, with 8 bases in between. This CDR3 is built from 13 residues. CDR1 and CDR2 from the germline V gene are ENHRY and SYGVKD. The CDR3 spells CAISARESYEQYV. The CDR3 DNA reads TGTGCCATCAGTGCACGGGAGTCCTACGAGCAGTACGTC.

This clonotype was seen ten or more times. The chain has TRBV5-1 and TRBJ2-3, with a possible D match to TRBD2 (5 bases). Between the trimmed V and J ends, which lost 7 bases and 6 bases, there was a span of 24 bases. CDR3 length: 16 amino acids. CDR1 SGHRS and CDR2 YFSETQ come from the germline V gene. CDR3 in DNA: TGCGCCAGCCTCCTGGCGGACTTTTCGCCCTCCGATACGCAGTATTTT. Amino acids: CASLLADFSPSDTQYF. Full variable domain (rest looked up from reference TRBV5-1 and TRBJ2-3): KAGVTQTPRYLIKTRGQQVTLSCSPISGHRSVSWYQQTPGQGLQFLFEYFSETQRNKGNFPGRFSGRQFSNSRSEMNVSTLELGDSALYLCASLLADFSPSDTQYFGPGTRLTVL.

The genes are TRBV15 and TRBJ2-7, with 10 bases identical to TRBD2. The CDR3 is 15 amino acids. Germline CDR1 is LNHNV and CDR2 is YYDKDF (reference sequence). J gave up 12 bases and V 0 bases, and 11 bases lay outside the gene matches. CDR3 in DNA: TGTGCCACCAGCAGAGATCGGTCTAGCGGGGGCGATCTGTACTTC. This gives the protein CATSRDRSSGGDLYF.

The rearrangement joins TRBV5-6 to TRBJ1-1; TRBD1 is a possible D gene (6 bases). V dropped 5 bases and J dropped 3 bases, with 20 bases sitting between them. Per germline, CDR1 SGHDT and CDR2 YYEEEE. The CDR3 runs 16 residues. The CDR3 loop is CASRPGARIRDTEAFF. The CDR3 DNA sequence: TGTGCCAGCAGGCCGGGGGCGAGAATTAGGGACACTGAAGCTTTCTTT.

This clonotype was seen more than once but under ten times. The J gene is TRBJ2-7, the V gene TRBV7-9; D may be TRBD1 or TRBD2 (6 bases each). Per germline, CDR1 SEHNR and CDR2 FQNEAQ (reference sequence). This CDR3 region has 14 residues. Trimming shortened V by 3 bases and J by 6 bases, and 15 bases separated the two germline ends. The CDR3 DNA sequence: TGTGCCAGCAGCTTCGGGGGCGGTACCTCCGAGCAGTACTTC. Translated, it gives CASSFGGGTSEQYF.